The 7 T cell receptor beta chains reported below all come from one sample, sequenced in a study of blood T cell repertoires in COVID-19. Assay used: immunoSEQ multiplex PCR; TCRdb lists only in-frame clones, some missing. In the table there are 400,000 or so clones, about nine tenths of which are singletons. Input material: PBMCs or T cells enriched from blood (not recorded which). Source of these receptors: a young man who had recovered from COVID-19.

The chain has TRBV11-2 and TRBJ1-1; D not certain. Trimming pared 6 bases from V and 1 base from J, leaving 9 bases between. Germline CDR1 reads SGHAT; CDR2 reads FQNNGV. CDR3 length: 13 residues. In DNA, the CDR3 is TGTGCCAGCAGACCACGGAGGAACACTGAAGCTTTCTTT. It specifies CASRPRRNTEAFF.

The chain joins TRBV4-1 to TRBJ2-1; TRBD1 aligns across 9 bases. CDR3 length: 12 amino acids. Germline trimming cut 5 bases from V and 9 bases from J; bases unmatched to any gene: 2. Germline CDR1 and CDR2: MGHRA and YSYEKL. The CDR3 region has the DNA TGCGCCAGCAGCGAGACAGGGGGTGAGCAGTTCTTC. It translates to CASSETGGEQFF.

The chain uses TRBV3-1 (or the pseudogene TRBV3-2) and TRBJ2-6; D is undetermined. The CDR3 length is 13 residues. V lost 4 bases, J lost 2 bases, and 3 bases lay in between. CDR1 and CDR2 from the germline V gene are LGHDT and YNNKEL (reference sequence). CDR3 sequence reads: CASSRAGANVLTF. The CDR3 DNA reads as TGTGCCAGCAGCCGAGCTGGGGCCAACGTCCTGACTTTC.

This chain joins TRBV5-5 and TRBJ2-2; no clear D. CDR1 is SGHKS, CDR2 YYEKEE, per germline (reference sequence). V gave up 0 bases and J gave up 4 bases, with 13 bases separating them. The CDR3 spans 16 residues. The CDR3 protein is CASSLAPGRSTGELFF. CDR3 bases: TGTGCCAGCAGCTTGGCCCCAGGCCGCTCCACCGGGGAGCTGTTTTTT. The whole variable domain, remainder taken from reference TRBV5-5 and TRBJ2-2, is DAGVTQSPTHLIKTRGQQVTLRCSPISGHKSVSWYQQVLGQGPQFIFQYYEKEERGRGNFPDRFSARQFPNYSSELNVNALLLGDSALYLCASSLAPGRSTGELFFGEGSRLTVL.

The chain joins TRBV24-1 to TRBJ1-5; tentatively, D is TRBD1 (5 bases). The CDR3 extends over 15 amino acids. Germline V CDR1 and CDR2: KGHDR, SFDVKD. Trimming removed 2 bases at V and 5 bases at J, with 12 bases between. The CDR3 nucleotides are TGTGCCACCAGTGATTGGGGGGGAGCGGATCAGCCCCAGCATTTT. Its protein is CATSDWGGADQPQHF.

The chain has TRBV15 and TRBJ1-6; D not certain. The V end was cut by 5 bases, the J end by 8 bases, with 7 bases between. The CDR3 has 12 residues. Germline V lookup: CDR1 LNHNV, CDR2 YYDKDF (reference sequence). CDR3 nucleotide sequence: TGTGCCACCAGCCGTCCTGATTCACCCCTCCACTTT. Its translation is CATSRPDSPLHF.

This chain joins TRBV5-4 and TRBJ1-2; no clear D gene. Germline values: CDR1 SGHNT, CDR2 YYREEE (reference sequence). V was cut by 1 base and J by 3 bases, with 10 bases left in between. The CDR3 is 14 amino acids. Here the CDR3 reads CASSLFEGDYGYTF. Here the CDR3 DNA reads TGTGCCAGCAGCTTGTTCGAGGGTGACTATGGCTACACCTTC.